These 27 T cell receptor beta chains originate from one sample sequenced in a study of blood T cell repertoires in COVID-19. Sequenced by immunoSEQ multiplex PCR; TCRdb stores in-frame clones only, minus some. The sample contains some 490,000 clones, 75% to 90% of which appear only once. The specimen was peripheral blood. These TCRs come from a human donor in a cohort sampled during active COVID-19.

The J gene is TRBJ1-2, the V gene TRBV7-3, with TRBD1 identical over 7 bases. Germline CDR1 is SGHTA and CDR2 is FQGTGA. This CDR3 spans 14 amino acids. The V and J ends lost 1 base and 8 bases, in that order; junction bases with no gene match: 7. The chain's CDR3 is CASSLNEGAGGYTF. The DNA of the CDR3 is TGTGCCAGCAGCTTAAACGAGGGGGCGGGAGGCTACACCTTC.

The J gene is TRBJ1-2, the V gene TRBV28, with 8 bases matching TRBD1. V lost 5 bases, J lost 3 bases, and 5 bases stayed unmatched. From germline, CDR1 is MDHEN and CDR2 SYDVKM. This CDR3 spans 14 amino acids. CDR3 residues: CASSSGTGHYGYTF. The CDR3 DNA sequence: TGTGCCAGCAGTAGCGGGACAGGACACTATGGCTACACCTTC.

In DNA, the CDR3 is TGTGCCAGTAGTATGGGGGGGACTAGTTACTACAATGAGCAGTTCTTC. Its translation is CASSMGGTSYYNEQFF. The chain carries TRBV19 and TRBJ2-1; 8 nucleotides line up with TRBD2. This CDR3 comprises 16 residues. J lost 3 bases, V lost 3 bases, and 7 bases had no gene match. In germline, CDR1 is LNHDA, CDR2 SQIVND (reference sequence).

The rearrangement uses TRBV19 and TRBJ2-2; TRBD2 matches 7 bases. Germline V gives CDR1 LNHDA, CDR2 SQIVND (reference sequence). The CDR3 sequence is 16 residues long. V shed 2 bases, J shed 1 base, and the junction held 4 bases outside the gene matches. The CDR3 sequence is CASSILGGVNTGELFF. Written as DNA, the CDR3 is TGTGCCAGTAGTATATTGGGAGGGGTGAACACCGGGGAGCTGTTTTTT.

This rearrangement joins TRBV6-5 to TRBJ2-1; TRBD1 aligns across 9 bases. CDR1 is MNHEY, CDR2 SVGAGI, per germline. After removal of 8 bases from V and 6 bases from J, the junction contained 11 bases not matched to a gene. CDR3 length equals 15 residues. CDR3 DNA sequence: TGTGCCAGCCTACCGGGGACAGGGAGTAGCAATGAGCAGTTCTTC. Its protein is CASLPGTGSSNEQFF.

This chain joins TRBV28 and TRBJ1-3, with TRBD1 identical over 10 bases. Germline values: CDR1 MDHEN, CDR2 SYDVKM. There are 17 residues in the CDR3. V shed 0 bases and J 9 bases; nucleotides not matched to a gene: 11. The chain's CDR3 is CASSLWGGQGNFGTIYF. CDR3 bases: TGTGCCAGCAGTTTATGGGGGGGACAGGGGAACTTCGGCACCATATATTTT.

The chain employs TRBV9 and TRBJ2-1, with 8 nucleotides matching TRBD2. CDR3 length: 16 amino acids. Germline V gives CDR1 SGDLS, CDR2 YYNGEE. V lost 1 base to trimming and J lost 6 bases; unmatched junction nucleotides: 9. The CDR3, as DNA: TGTGCCAGCAGCGTACGGGTGGGGCTAGCGGGCAATGAGCAGTTCTTC. It yields the protein CASSVRVGLAGNEQFF.

The chain uses TRBV19 and TRBJ1-4; D is possibly TRBD1 (6 bases). With 4 bases removed from V and 0 bases from J, the gap between germline ends came to 15 bases. Germline V gives CDR1 LNHDA, CDR2 SQIVND (reference sequence). The CDR3 totals 17 residues. DNA of the CDR3: TGTGCCAGTAGTAGAGCAGGGGCTGATGCAACTAATGAAAAACTGTTTTTT. This translates into CASSRAGADATNEKLFF.

CDR3 nucleotides: TGTGCCAGCAGGGTCCAGGTATTTGGGGAGCTGTTTTTT. Translation gives CASRVQVFGELFF. V is TRBV2 and J is TRBJ2-2, with unresolved D. The V gene lost 6 bases and the J gene lost 8 bases, with 13 bases spanning the gap. CDR1 and CDR2 from the germline V gene are SNHLY and FYNNEI. The CDR3 is 13 amino acids.

The CDR3 loop reads CASSDDRARGQYF. The CDR3 DNA is TGTGCCAGCAGTGACGACAGGGCCCGGGGGCAGTACTTC. V and J are TRBV27 and TRBJ2-7, with 7 bases fitting TRBD1. The ends lost 5 bases at V and 9 bases at J; junction bases unmatched: 10. Germline assignment: CDR1 MNHEY and CDR2 SMNVEV (reference sequence). The CDR3 totals 13 residues.

This chain uses TRBV30 with TRBJ1-2, with TRBD1 identical over 12 bases. In germline, CDR1 is GTSNPN, CDR2 SVGIG (reference sequence). V dropped 5 bases and J dropped 6; count of bases not matched to a gene: 16. The CDR3 loop spans 17 amino acids. Here the CDR3 reads CAWEKFPARDRGHGYTF. The DNA of the CDR3 is TGTGCCTGGGAGAAATTTCCGGCCCGGGACAGGGGGCATGGCTACACCTTC.

The chain has TRBV18 and TRBJ2-2; 7 nucleotides line up with TRBD1. CDR1 is KGHSH and CDR2 is LQKENI in the germline V gene. The length of the CDR3 is 16 residues. With V trimmed by 3 bases and J by 4 bases, 8 bases remained unmatched. This CDR3 is CASSPDRQGGTGELFF. DNA for the CDR3: TGTGCCAGCTCACCCGACCGACAGGGCGGCACCGGGGAGCTGTTTTTT.

The V call is TRBV27, the J call TRBJ2-7, with unresolved D. CDR1 MNHEY and CDR2 SMNVEV come from the germline V gene (reference sequence). Trimming removed 5 bases from V and 2 bases from J, with 7 bases in between. The CDR3 length is 12 residues. CDR3: CASSHSTYEQYF. The CDR3 DNA sequence: TGTGCCAGCAGTCACAGTACCTACGAGCAGTACTTC.

V gene TRBV7-2 combines with J gene TRBJ1-4, with 9 bases lining up with TRBD1. Germline V gene sequence: CDR1 SGHTA, CDR2 FQGNSA. This CDR3 spans 15 amino acids. With V trimmed by 5 bases and J by 5 bases, 6 bases remained unmatched. The CDR3 nucleotides are TGTGCCAGCAGCCCCGGTGGGACAGGGAATGAAAAACTGTTTTTT. Residues: CASSPGGTGNEKLFF.

This chain joins TRBV19 and TRBJ1-5; no reliable D call. Trimming cost V 3 bases and J 6 bases, with 15 bases left between them. Germline V gene sequence: CDR1 LNHDA, CDR2 SQIVND (reference sequence). The CDR3 has 15 amino acids. Here the CDR3 reads CASSMASFAGQPQHF. DNA of the CDR3: TGTGCCAGTAGTATGGCCTCCTTTGCGGGTCAGCCCCAGCATTTT.

The chain uses TRBV6-5 and TRBJ1-4; the D gene is possibly TRBD1 (5 bases). The CDR3 covers 14 residues. CDR1 is MNHEY and CDR2 is SVGAGI in the germline V gene. V lost 2 bases and J lost 7, with 11 bases in between. For the CDR3, the DNA is TGTGCCAGCAGTTACCTATCCCAGGGTGAAAAACTGTTTTTT. Its protein is CASSYLSQGEKLFF.

The gene calls are TRBV28 and TRBJ1-3, with 9 bases aligning to TRBD1. This CDR3 comprises 16 residues. Germline CDR1 is MDHEN and CDR2 is SYDVKM. V lost 5 bases and J lost 1; bases outside the gene matches: 6. The DNA of the CDR3 is TGTGCCAGCAGTACCCCCGGGACAGGGTCTGGAAACACCATATATTTT. It is translated as CASSTPGTGSGNTIYF.

The chain has TRBV2 and TRBJ1-6; 10 bases fit TRBD1. With V trimmed by 4 bases and J by 9 bases, 6 bases remained unmatched. The CDR3 loop spans 15 amino acids. CDR1 and CDR2 from the germline V gene are SNHLY and FYNNEI. The CDR3 coding sequence is TGTGCCAGCAGTGTCGGGACAGGGGATTTTTCACCCCTCCACTTT. Translated, it gives CASSVGTGDFSPLHF.

The rearrangement joins TRBV5-1 to TRBJ1-4, with D perhaps TRBD1 (6 bases). The V gene lost 0 bases and the J gene lost 13 bases, with 19 bases spanning the gap. This CDR3 region has 15 residues. Germline CDR1 and CDR2: SGHRS and YFSETQ. CDR3 protein: CASSLEGVTGSALFF. CDR3 in DNA: TGCGCCAGCAGCTTGGAGGGGGTGACGGGGTCGGCACTGTTTTTT.

The chain carries TRBV30 and TRBJ1-1; D remains ambiguous. The CDR3 sequence is 14 residues long. CDR1 GTSNPN and CDR2 SVGIG come from the germline V gene (reference sequence). V lost 2 bases to trimming and J lost 0 bases, with 10 bases between them. CDR3 sequence: CAWSRRGMNTEAFF. CDR3 nucleotides: TGTGCCTGGAGTAGGCGGGGAATGAACACTGAAGCTTTCTTT.

The V gene is TRBV11-3, the J gene TRBJ2-5; TRBD1 aligns across 9 bases. The CDR3 spans 13 residues. Germline V gives CDR1 SGHNT, CDR2 YENEEA. J lost 7 bases, V lost 5 bases, and 5 bases had no gene match. CDR3 amino acids: CASSGQGLATQYF. In DNA form, the CDR3 reads TGTGCCAGCAGCGGACAGGGGTTGGCGACCCAGTACTTC.

This clone was observed a few times. This chain uses TRBV19 with TRBJ1-6, with D maybe TRBD1 (6 bases). V was shortened by 1 base and J by 8 bases, with 12 bases between the two germline ends. Germline V CDR1 and CDR2: LNHDA, SQIVND (reference sequence). The CDR3 totals 15 residues. The CDR3 reads CASSIGAGADSPLHF. The CDR3 DNA reads as TGTGCCAGTAGTATAGGAGCGGGGGCAGATTCACCCCTCCACTTT.

This chain uses TRBV7-2 with TRBJ1-1; D ambiguous. Trimming took off 2 bases at V and 0 bases at J, with 7 bases between the two ends. CDR1 is SGHTA, CDR2 FQGNSA, per germline. The CDR3 spans 14 residues. The CDR3 DNA reads as TGTGCCAGCAGCTTAAGTCCGGTGAACACTGAAGCTTTCTTT. It translates to CASSLSPVNTEAFF.

The chain has TRBV5-1 and TRBJ2-7; D perhaps matches TRBD1 (6 bases). From germline, CDR1 is SGHRS and CDR2 YFSETQ. Between the trimmed V and J ends, which lost 1 base and 3 bases, there was a span of 11 bases. This CDR3 region has 14 residues. CDR3 amino acids: CASSLRGHLYEQYF. The CDR3 DNA follows: TGCGCCAGCAGCTTGAGGGGACACCTCTACGAGCAGTACTTC. Full variable domain (missing parts from reference TRBV5-1 and TRBJ2-7): KAGVTQTPRYLIKTRGQQVTLSCSPISGHRSVSWYQQTPGQGLQFLFEYFSETQRNKGNFPGRFSGRQFSNSRSEMNVSTLELGDSALYLCASSLRGHLYEQYFGPGTRLTVT.

In this sample, this clone turned up a few times. V is TRBV5-1 and J is TRBJ1-5; D possibly corresponds to TRBD1 (6 bases). Germline CDR1 reads SGHRS; CDR2 reads YFSETQ. The CDR3 runs to 14 residues. V shed 2 bases and J shed 4 bases, with 10 bases lying between them. The CDR3 DNA sequence: TGCGCCAGCAGCTTCACAGGGCAAAATCAGCCCCAGCATTTT. Amino acids: CASSFTGQNQPQHF. Looking up the rest from reference TRBV5-1 and TRBJ1-5 gives the full variable domain: KAGVTQTPRYLIKTRGQQVTLSCSPISGHRSVSWYQQTPGQGLQFLFEYFSETQRNKGNFPGRFSGRQFSNSRSEMNVSTLELGDSALYLCASSFTGQNQPQHFGDGTRLSIL.

The genes are TRBV7-9 and TRBJ1-2, with D unclear. Trimming removed 2 bases at V and 8 bases at J, with 12 bases between. This CDR3 spans 13 amino acids. Germline loops: CDR1 SEHNR, CDR2 FQNEAQ (reference sequence). DNA of the CDR3: TGTGCCAGCAGCTTACCTCAGGATGGCGGCTACACCTTC. Translated: CASSLPQDGGYTF. Complete variable domain (other parts from reference TRBV7-9 and TRBJ1-2): DTGVSQNPRHKITKRGQNVTFRCDPISEHNRLYWYRQTLGQGPEFLTYFQNEAQLEKSRLLSDRFSAERPKGSFSTLEIQRTEQGDSAMYLCASSLPQDGGYTFGSGTRLTVV.

V and J are TRBV5-8 and TRBJ1-3; no firm D call. This CDR3 contains 14 residues. Germline V gene sequence: CDR1 SGHTS, CDR2 YDEGEE. The V end was cut by 7 bases, the J end by 1 base, with 12 bases between. The CDR3 loop is CASPSRLSGNTIYF. Written as DNA, the CDR3 is TGTGCCAGCCCTTCTCGGTTGTCTGGAAACACCATATATTTT.